This is a list of T cell receptor beta chains from one sample in a study of blood T cell repertoires in COVID-19. Produced via immunoSEQ multiplex PCR; TCRdb's table is partial and in-frame only. In the table there are 95,000 to 120,000 clones, 85% of which are singletons. Source material: peripheral blood. The receptors derive from a human donor in a cohort sampled during active COVID-19. Each CDR3 is given with its conserved first and last residue. A D gene is named only where the DNA matches it firmly. Clone size, where shown, is once, few, many, or a class for clones that have expanded.

TRBD1	-	TRBV9	13	TRBJ1-4	TGTGCCAGCAGCGTAGACAGGGGGGAAAAACTGTTTTTT	CASSVDRGEKLFF
TRBD1	-	TRBV2	11	TRBJ2-7	TGTGCCAGGAGACAGGGTGGCGAGCAGTACTTC	CARRQGGEQYF
-	-	TRBV7-3	16	TRBJ2-1	TGTGCCAGCAGCTTAACGTCGACTAACCCCTACAATGAGCAGTTCTTC	CASSLTSTNPYNEQFF
-	-	TRBV4-3	16	TRBJ1-5	TGCGCCAGCAGCCAAGACCGGACAGTTTACAATCAGCCCCAGCATTTT	CASSQDRTVYNQPQHF
-	few	TRBV12-3/TRBV12-4	12	TRBJ1-1	TGTGCCAGCAGTTTAAGTAGCACTGAAGCTTTCTTT	CASSLSSTEAFF
-	once	TRBV6-5	15	TRBJ1-1	TGTGCCAGCAGCGACATCGGTAAGAAGAACACTGAAGCTTTCTTT	CASSDIGKKNTEAFF
-	-	TRBV12-3/TRBV12-4	13	TRBJ2-7	TGTGCCAGCAATGGGGGAGGAAGGAGCGAGCAGTACTTC	CASNGGGRSEQYF
-	-	TRBV7-8	15	TRBJ1-3	TGTGCCAGCAGCTTAGAGGGGGGGATCGGAAACACCATATATTTT	CASSLEGGIGNTIYF
-	-	TRBV4-3	15	TRBJ2-1	TGCGCCAGCAGCCAAGATAGGGGCGGCTACAATGAGCAGTTCTTC	CASSQDRGGYNEQFF
TRBD2	-	TRBV7-2	15	TRBJ2-3	TGTGCCAGCAGCTCGACTAGCGGGGGACCAGATACGCAGTATTTT	CASSSTSGGPDTQYF
-	-	TRBV6-2/TRBV6-3	13	TRBJ1-2	TGTGCCAGCAGTTATTCAGGGGCAACAGGGTGCACCTTC	CASSYSGATGCTF
TRBD2	-	TRBV29-1	12	TRBJ2-7	TGCAGCGTGGGGACTAACTCCTACGAGCAGTACTTC	CSVGTNSYEQYF
-	-	TRBV28	15	TRBJ2-6	TGTGCCAGCAGTTTTGGGGGGTATGGGGCCAACGTCCTGACTTTC	CASSFGGYGANVLTF
-	once	TRBV6-2/TRBV6-3	12	TRBJ2-7	TGTGCCAGCAGCTGGACGGGGAACGAGCAGTACTTC	CASSWTGNEQYF
-	-	TRBV6-5	13	TRBJ1-1	TGTGCCACCGCTCTAACCATGAACACTGAAGCTTTCTTT	CATALTMNTEAFF
-	-	TRBV7-9	14	TRBJ1-3	TGTGCCAGCAGCCCGGGGTTCTCTGGAAACACCATATATTTT	CASSPGFSGNTIYF
-	many	TRBV10-3	13	TRBJ2-7	TGTGCCATCACCCCGGACAGCTCCTACGAGCAGTACTTC	CAITPDSSYEQYF
-	-	TRBV19	12	TRBJ1-1	TGTGCCAGTAGCAACAGAGGGACTGAAGCTTTCTTT	CASSNRGTEAFF
TRBD2	-	TRBV11-2	16	TRBJ2-5	TGTGCCAGCAGCTTAGAGAGCGGGGGGGCCGGGGAGACCCAGTACTTC	CASSLESGGAGETQYF
TRBD2	-	TRBV6-1	17	TRBJ2-1	TGTGCCAGCAGTGAATTTTTCGGGGGGGCAGCCTACAATGAGCAGTTCTTC	CASSEFFGGAAYNEQFF
-	-	TRBV7-2	14	TRBJ1-2	TGTGCCAGCAGCTTAGTGGGAGGGCCCTATGGCTACACCTTC	CASSLVGGPYGYTF
TRBD1	-	TRBV6-2/TRBV6-3	14	TRBJ1-4	TGTGCCAGCAGCTCGGGGACAGGGGCGGAAAAACTGTTTTTT	CASSSGTGAEKLFF
TRBD2	-	TRBV4-2	16	TRBJ2-1	TGTGCCAGCAGCCAAGATACTAGCGGGGGTTACAATGAGCAGTTCTTC	CASSQDTSGGYNEQFF
TRBD2	-	TRBV7-8	18	TRBJ2-2	TGTGCCAGCAGCCCCTCCGGAGGTGGCGGGGGGCCCACCGGGGAGCTGTTTTTT	CASSPSGGGGGPTGELFF
-	-	TRBV7-8	12	TRBJ1-2	TGTGCCAGCAGCAGGCAACAGGGAGGCTACACCTTC	CASSRQQGGYTF
-	-	TRBV5-6	16	TRBJ1-1	TGTGCCAGCAGCTTGTGGGGGGTCGTGGGAAGCACTGAAGCTTTCTTT	CASSLWGVVGSTEAFF
TRBD2	-	TRBV4-1	14	TRBJ2-3	TGCGCCAGCAGCCAAGAGCCTAGCGGGGGTACGCAGTATTTT	CASSQEPSGGTQYF
-	-	TRBV6-5	13	TRBJ1-1	TGTGCCAGCAGTTACTCGCGGAACACTGAAGCTTTCTTT	CASSYSRNTEAFF
TRBD1	-	TRBV2	13	TRBJ1-2	TGTGCCAGCAGTGTTGGGACAGAAGGTGGCTACACCTTC	CASSVGTEGGYTF
-	once	TRBV6-5	14	TRBJ2-3	TGTGCCAGCAGTTTTACAGGGAGCACAGATACGCAGTATTTT	CASSFTGSTDTQYF
-	-	TRBV19	19	TRBJ1-2	TGTGCCAGTACCACCCCTCGGGACACTCTTAATCCCTCTAACTATGGCTACACCTTC	CASTTPRDTLNPSNYGYTF
-	-	TRBV29-1	13	TRBJ2-5	TGCAGCGTTGAAGCAGAAATCCAAGAGACCCAGTACTTC	CSVEAEIQETQYF
-	-	TRBV19	14	TRBJ2-1	TGTGCCAGTACCTCCCTTAGCTCCTACAATGAGCAGTTCTTC	CASTSLSSYNEQFF
-	-	TRBV7-9	13	TRBJ1-1	TGTGCCAGCAGCCGAGTACTGAACACTGAAGCTTTCTTT	CASSRVLNTEAFF
TRBD2	-	TRBV5-4	15	TRBJ2-7	TGTGCCAGCAGCTTGGTAGGACTAGCGGACTACGAGCAGTACTTC	CASSLVGLADYEQYF
-	-	TRBV19	14	TRBJ2-3	TGTGCCAGTAGTATAACCGGGGGAGACGATACGCAGTATTTT	CASSITGGDDTQYF
-	-	TRBV11-2	12	TRBJ1-3	TGTGCCAGCAGCTTGTCAGGAAACACCATATATTTT	CASSLSGNTIYF
TRBD2	few	TRBV5-6	16	TRBJ2-1	TGTGCCAGCAGCTTGGCGCTAGCGGGGGTCCAGGATGAGCAGTTCTTC	CASSLALAGVQDEQFF
-	-	TRBV7-3	14	TRBJ1-1	TGTGCCAGCAGCTTAACTGCAGGGAAGACTGAAGCTTTCTTT	CASSLTAGKTEAFF
-	-	TRBV5-1	13	TRBJ1-3	TGCGCCAGCAGCTCGACAGGTGGAAACACCATATATTTT	CASSSTGGNTIYF
TRBD2	-	TRBV6-2/TRBV6-3	19	TRBJ2-5	TGTGCCAGCAGCAGCGACCCCACTAGCGGGGGGGCTTCTTGGGAGACCCAGTACTTC	CASSSDPTSGGASWETQYF
-	-	TRBV19	15	TRBJ1-2	TGTGCCAGTAATCCCTCGGGAGGGGCAAACTATGGCTACACCTTC	CASNPSGGANYGYTF
-	-	TRBV30	12	TRBJ2-7	TGTGCCTGGAGTCTATACTCCTACGAGCAGTACTTC	CAWSLYSYEQYF
-	-	TRBV21-1	16	TRBJ2-7	TGTGCCAGCAGCCCCGTTGCGGCCTCCGCATCCTACGAGCAGTACTTC	CASSPVAASASYEQYF
TRBD1	few	TRBV28	15	TRBJ1-2	TGTGCCAGCAGTTTACCTTCCGGACAGGTCGGTGGCTACACCTTC	CASSLPSGQVGGYTF
TRBD2	-	TRBV3-1/TRBV3-2	16	TRBJ2-5	TGTGCCAGCAGCCAAGGGTCGTCGGGGGGACAAGAGACCCAGTACTTC	CASSQGSSGGQETQYF
-	-	TRBV28	12	TRBJ1-1	TGTGCCAGCAGTTTAGGGGGGTTTGAAGCTTTCTTT	CASSLGGFEAFF
TRBD1	-	TRBV2	17	TRBJ2-3	TGTGCCAGCAGTGAGCCCCGGACAGGGCTCCCCACAGATACGCAGTATTTT	CASSEPRTGLPTDTQYF
TRBD2	once	TRBV11-2	15	TRBJ2-1	TGTGCCAGCAGCTTAAAAGCGGGGGGGCGGAATGAGCAGTTCTTC	CASSLKAGGRNEQFF
TRBD1	-	TRBV18	15	TRBJ1-2	TGTGCCAGCTCACCACCGGGACAGGGGGAGCATGGCTACACCTTC	CASSPPGQGEHGYTF
-	once	TRBV6-1	18	TRBJ2-6	TGTGCCAGCAGTGTAAGGACAGCCGCGCCCTCTGGGGCCAACGTCCTGACTTTC	CASSVRTAAPSGANVLTF
-	-	TRBV6-2/TRBV6-3	14	TRBJ1-6	TGTGCCAGCAGTTATTCAGGGGCCAATTCACCCCTCCACTTT	CASSYSGANSPLHF
TRBD1	-	TRBV4-1	14	TRBJ2-1	TGCGCCAGCAGCCAACTTGGGACAGGGGGCGGGCAGTTCTTC	CASSQLGTGGGQFF
TRBD1	-	TRBV4-1	15	TRBJ1-1	TGCGCCAGCAGCCAAGAAGGGACAGGGGCCACTGAAGCTTTCTTT	CASSQEGTGATEAFF